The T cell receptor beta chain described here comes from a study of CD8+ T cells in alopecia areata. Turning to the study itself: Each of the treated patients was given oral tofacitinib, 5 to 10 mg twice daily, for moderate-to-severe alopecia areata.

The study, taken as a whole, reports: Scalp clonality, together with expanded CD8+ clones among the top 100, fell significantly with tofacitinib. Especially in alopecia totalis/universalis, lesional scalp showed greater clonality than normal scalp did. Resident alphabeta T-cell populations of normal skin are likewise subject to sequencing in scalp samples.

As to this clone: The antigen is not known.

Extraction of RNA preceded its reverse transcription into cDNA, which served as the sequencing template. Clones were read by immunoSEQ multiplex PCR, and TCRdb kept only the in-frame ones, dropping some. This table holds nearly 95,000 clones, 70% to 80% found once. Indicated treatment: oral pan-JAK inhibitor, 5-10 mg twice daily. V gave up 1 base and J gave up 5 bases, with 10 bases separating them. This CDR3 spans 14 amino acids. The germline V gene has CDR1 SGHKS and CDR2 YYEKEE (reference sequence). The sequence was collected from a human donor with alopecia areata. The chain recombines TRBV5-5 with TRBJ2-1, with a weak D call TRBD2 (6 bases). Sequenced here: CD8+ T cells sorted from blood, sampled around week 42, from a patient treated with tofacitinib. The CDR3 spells CASSLSGHDNEQFF. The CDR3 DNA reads TGTGCCAGCAGCTTGAGCGGGCATGACAATGAGCAGTTCTTC.